The source of this T cell receptor beta chain is a study of early T cells in non-severe SARS-CoV-2 infection. The overall study: Sequencing of bulk RNA from unsorted whole blood was done, without chain pairing. General study results and limits: Lookups in VDJdb leaned toward anti-spike CD8 responses and missed private and CD4 specificities.

V trimming: 5 bases; J trimming: 4 bases; junction bases outside the gene matches: 2. The CDR3 has 13 amino acids. This clonotype was counted between two and nine times. The antigen remains unidentified. As part of library construction, unique molecular identifiers were attached to individual cDNA molecules. In TCRdb, the 5' RACE reads were re-called with MiXCR into one record per CDR3 protein. The sample lists about 64,000 distinct CDR3 sequences, around 18% occurring once. The J gene is TRBJ2-5, the V gene TRBV12-3 or TRBV12-4; 9 bases line up with TRBD1. Material: whole blood, obtained at baseline. The sequence was collected from an adult who was a healthcare worker with PCR-confirmed SARS-CoV-2 infection or an uninfected control (not recorded which). CDR3 amino acids: CASSPDRGETQYF. CDR3 DNA sequence: TGTGCCAGCAGTCCGGACAGGGGAGAGACCCAGTACTTC.